The subject of this entry is one T cell receptor (beta chain). Antigen specificity is unknown. This entry comes from a study of T cells in localized non-small cell lung cancer. Only in-frame clones appear in the TCRdb table, and some are missing; sequencing was by immunoSEQ multiplex PCR. The table lists around 24,000 clones, roughly nine tenths of them singletons. The germline CDR1 and CDR2 sequences are KGHSH and LQKENI. Deletions cut 2 bases from V and 5 bases from J, with 8 bases between. The CDR3 loop spans 13 amino acids. The study's findings and limits: Among the top 100 tumor clones, a median about 59 appeared in adjacent lung.

The rearrangement links TRBV18 to TRBJ2-3, with D maybe TRBD1 (5 bases). This TCR was sampled from a male donor aged 60 or older with stage I squamous cell lung carcinoma. The sequenced sample was peripheral blood, obtained before any cancer treatment. CDR3 sequence: CASSPFQGDTQYF. CDR3 coding DNA: TGTGCCAGCTCACCATTCCAGGGAGATACGCAGTATTTT. The complete variable domain, with remaining parts taken from reference TRBV18 and TRBJ2-3, reads NAGVMQNPRHLVRRRGQEARLRCSPMKGHSHVYWYRQLPEEGLKFMVYLQKENIIDESGMPKERFSAEFPKEGPSILRIQQVVRGDSAAYFCASSPFQGDTQYFGPGTRLTVL.